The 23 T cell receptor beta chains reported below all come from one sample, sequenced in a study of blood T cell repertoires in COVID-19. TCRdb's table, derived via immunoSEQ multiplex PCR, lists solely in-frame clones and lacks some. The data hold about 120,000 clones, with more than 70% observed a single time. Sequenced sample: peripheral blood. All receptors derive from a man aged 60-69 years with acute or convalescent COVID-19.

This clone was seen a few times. CDR3 nucleotides: TGTGCCAGCAGCCAACTGGGGGGGAACACTGAAGCTTTCTTT. The encoded protein is CASSQLGGNTEAFF. The chain couples TRBV7-8 to TRBJ1-1; TRBD1 might be the D (5 bases). Trimming took 5 bases from V and 1 from J, leaving 11 bases between them. The CDR3 contains 14 residues. Germline CDR1 reads SGHVS; CDR2 reads FQNEAQ.

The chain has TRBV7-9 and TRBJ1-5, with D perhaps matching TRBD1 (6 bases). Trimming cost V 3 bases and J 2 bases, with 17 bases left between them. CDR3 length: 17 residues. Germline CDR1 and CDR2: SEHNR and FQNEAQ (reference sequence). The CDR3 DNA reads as TGTGCCAGCAGCTTGGGGGCTACAGGGTCGGGCAATCAGCCCCAGCATTTT. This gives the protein CASSLGATGSGNQPQHF.

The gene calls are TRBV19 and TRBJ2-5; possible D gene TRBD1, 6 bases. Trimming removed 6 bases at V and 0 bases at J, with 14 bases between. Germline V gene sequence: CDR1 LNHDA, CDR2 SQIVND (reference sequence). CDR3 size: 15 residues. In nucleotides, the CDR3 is TGTGCCAGTAGAACAGGGTACGAGGACCAAGAGACCCAGTACTTC. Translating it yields CASRTGYEDQETQYF. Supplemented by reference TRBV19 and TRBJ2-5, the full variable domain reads DGGITQSPKYLFRKEGQNVTLSCEQNLNHDAMYWYRQDPGQGLRLIYYSQIVNDFQKGDIAEGYSVSREKKESFPLTVTSAQKNPTAFYLCASRTGYEDQETQYFGPGTRLLVL.

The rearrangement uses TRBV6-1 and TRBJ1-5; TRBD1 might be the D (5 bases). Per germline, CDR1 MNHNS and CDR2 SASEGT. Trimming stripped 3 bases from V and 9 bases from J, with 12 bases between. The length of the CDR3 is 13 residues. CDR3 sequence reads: CASSETVLGPQHF. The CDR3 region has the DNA TGTGCCAGCAGTGAGACAGTTCTAGGGCCCCAGCATTTT.

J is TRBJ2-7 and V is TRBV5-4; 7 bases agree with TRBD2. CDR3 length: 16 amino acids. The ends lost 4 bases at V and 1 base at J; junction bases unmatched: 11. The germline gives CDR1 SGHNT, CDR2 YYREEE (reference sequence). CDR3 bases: TGTGCCAGCAGCAGGACTAGATTGTTGAAATCCTACGAGCAGTACTTC. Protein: CASSRTRLLKSYEQYF. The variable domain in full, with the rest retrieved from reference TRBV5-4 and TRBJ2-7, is ETGVTQSPTHLIKTRGQQVTLRCSSQSGHNTVSWYQQALGQGPQFIFQYYREEENGRGNFPPRFSGLQFPNYSSELNVNALELDDSALYLCASSRTRLLKSYEQYFGPGTRLTVT.

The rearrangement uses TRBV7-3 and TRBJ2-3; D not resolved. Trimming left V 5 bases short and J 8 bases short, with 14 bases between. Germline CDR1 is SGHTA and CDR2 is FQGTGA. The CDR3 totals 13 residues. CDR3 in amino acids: CASSLTFLATQYF. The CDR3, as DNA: TGTGCCAGCAGCCTCACCTTTTTGGCTACGCAGTATTTT. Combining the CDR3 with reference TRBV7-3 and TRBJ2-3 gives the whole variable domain GAGVSQTPSNKVTEKGKYVELRCDPISGHTALYWYRQSLGQGPEFLIYFQGTGAADDSGLPNDRFFAVRPEGSVSTLKIQRTERGDSAVYLCASSLTFLATQYFGPGTRLTVL.

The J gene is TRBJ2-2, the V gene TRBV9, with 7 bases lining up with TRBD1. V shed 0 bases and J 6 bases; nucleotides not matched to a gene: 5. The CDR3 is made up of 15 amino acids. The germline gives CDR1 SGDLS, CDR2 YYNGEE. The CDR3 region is CASSVEGAQAGELFF. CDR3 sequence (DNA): TGTGCCAGCAGCGTAGAGGGGGCGCAAGCCGGGGAGCTGTTTTTT.

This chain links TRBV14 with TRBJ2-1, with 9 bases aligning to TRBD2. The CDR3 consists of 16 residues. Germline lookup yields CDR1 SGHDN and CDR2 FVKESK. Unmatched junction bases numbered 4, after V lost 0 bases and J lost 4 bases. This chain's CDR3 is CASSQDRSGGYNEQFF. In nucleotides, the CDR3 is TGTGCCAGCAGCCAAGATCGAAGCGGGGGGTACAATGAGCAGTTCTTC.

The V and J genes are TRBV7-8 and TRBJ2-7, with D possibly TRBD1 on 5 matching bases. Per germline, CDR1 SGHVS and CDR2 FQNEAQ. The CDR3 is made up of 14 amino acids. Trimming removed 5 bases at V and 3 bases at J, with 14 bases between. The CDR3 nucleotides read TGTGCCAGCAGCAAAGGCGGCAGGGACTACGAGCAGTACTTC. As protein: CASSKGGRDYEQYF.

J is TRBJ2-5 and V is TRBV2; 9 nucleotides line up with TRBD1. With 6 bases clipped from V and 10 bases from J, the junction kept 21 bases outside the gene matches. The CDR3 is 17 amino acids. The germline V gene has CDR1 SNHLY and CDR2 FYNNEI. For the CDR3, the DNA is TGTGCCAGCAGAGGCTCTTGGACAGGGGCGGCCGAAGCTGGCCAGTACTTC. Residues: CASRGSWTGAAEAGQYF.

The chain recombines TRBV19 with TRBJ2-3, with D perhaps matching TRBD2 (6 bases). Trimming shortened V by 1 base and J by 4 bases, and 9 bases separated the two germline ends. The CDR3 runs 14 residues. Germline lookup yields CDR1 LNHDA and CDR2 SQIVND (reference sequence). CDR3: CASSIGSGPDTQYF. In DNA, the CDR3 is TGTGCCAGTAGTATAGGTAGCGGTCCAGATACGCAGTATTTT.

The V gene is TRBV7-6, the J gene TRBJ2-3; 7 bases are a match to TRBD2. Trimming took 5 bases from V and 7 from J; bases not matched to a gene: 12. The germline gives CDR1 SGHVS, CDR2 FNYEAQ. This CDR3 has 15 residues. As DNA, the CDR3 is TGTGCCAGCAGCCCGAAGGCGGGGGACGGGAATACGCAGTATTTT. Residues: CASSPKAGDGNTQYF.

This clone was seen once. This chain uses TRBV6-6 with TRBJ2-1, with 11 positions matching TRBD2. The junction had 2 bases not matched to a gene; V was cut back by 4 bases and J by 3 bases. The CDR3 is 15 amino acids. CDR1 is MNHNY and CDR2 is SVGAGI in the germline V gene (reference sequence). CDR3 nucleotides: TGTGCCAGCAGTTCCCTAGCGGGAGGCTACAATGAGCAGTTCTTC. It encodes CASSSLAGGYNEQFF.

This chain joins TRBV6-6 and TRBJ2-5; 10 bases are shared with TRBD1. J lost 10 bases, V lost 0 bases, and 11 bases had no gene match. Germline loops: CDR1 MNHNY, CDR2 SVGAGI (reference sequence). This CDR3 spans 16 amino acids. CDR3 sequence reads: CASSYSRDRGLFVQYF. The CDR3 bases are TGTGCCAGCAGTTACTCGAGAGACAGGGGGCTATTTGTCCAGTACTTC.

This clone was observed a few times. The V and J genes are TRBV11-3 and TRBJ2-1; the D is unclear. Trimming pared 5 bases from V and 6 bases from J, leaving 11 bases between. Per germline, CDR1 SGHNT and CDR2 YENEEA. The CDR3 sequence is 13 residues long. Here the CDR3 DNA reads TGTGCCAGCAGCCCCCGCGATCGCAATGAGCAGTTCTTC. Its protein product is CASSPRDRNEQFF.

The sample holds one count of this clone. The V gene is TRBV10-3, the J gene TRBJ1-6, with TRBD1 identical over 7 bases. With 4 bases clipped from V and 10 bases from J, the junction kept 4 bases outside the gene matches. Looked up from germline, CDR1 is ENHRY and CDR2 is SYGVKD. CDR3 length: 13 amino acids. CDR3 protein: CAISGQGESPLHF. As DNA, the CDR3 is TGTGCCATCAGTGGACAGGGAGAATCACCCCTCCACTTT.

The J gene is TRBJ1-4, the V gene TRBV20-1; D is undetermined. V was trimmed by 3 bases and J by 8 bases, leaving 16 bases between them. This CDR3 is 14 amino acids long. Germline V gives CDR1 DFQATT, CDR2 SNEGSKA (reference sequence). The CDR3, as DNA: TGCAGTGCTAGTTTAGGAACTCTGGAGGAAAAACTGTTTTTT. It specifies CSASLGTLEEKLFF.

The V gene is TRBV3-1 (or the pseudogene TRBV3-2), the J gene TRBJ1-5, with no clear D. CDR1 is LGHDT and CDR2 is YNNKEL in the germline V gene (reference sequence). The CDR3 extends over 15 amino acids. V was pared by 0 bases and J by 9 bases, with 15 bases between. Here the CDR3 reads CASSQDLTPLRPQHF. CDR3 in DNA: TGTGCCAGCAGCCAAGATCTGACTCCCTTGAGGCCCCAGCATTTT.

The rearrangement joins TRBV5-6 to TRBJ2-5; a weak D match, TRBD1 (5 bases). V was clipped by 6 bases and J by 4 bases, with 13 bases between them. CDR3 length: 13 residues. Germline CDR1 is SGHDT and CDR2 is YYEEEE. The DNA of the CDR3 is TGTGCCAGCACCCAGGGTAGGAGAGAGACCCAGTACTTC. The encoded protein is CASTQGRRETQYF.

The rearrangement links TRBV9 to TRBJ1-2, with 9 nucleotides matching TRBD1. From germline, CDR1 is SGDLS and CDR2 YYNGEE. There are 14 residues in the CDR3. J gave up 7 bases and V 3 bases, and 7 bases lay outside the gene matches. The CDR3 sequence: CASSGRTGAGGYTF. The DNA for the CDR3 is TGTGCCAGCAGCGGTCGGACAGGGGCGGGTGGCTACACCTTC.

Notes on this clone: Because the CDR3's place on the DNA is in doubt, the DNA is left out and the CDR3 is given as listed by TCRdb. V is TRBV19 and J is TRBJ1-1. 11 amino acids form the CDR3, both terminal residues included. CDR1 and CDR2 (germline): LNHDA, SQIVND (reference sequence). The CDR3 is CASTSGVRAFF.

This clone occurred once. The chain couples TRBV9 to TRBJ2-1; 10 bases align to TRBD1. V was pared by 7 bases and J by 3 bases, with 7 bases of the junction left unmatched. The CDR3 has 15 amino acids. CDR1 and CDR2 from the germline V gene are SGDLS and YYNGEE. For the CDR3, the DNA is TGTGCCAGCGAGTCCGGGACAGGGGTCTACAATGAGCAGTTCTTC. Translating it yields CASESGTGVYNEQFF.

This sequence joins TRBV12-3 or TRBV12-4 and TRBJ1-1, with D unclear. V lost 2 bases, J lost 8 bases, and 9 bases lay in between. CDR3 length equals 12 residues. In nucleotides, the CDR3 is TGTGCCAGCAGTTTAATGGGCCTAGAAGCTTTCTTT. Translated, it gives CASSLMGLEAFF.